This T cell receptor beta chain is drawn from a study of OX40 agonist ivuxolimab in advanced cancers. Overall study findings and caveats: CD4+ and CD8+ T cells in blood underwent clonal expansion by week 6 at 0.1 to 3.0 mg/kg.

Points on this clone: The antigen remains undetermined.

This CDR3 comprises 12 residues. Germline CDR1 ENHRY, CDR2 SYGVKD. J was trimmed by 3 bases and V by 6 bases; bases with no gene match: 1. Some clones are missing from TCRdb's copy, which holds only in-frame ones; the method was immunoSEQ multiplex PCR. The profile shows fewer than 70,000 clones, 70% to 90% of them singletons. The sequencing used CD4+ or CD8+ T cells sorted from blood, collected in a trial of the OX40 agonist ivuxolimab. The receptor comes from an adult with an advanced solid tumor such as melanoma, head and neck, liver or kidney cancer. The V gene is TRBV10-3, the J gene TRBJ2-5; 7 nucleotides agree with TRBD1. CDR3 in DNA: TGTGCCATCAGGGGGACAGAAGAGACCCAGTACTTC. It translates to CAIRGTEETQYF.